This entry concerns a single T cell receptor (beta chain). Its target is unknown. This sample was included in a study of T cells in localized non-small cell lung cancer. Study observations and caveats: Sequencing, confined to only one tumor region, leaves heterogeneity possible. Measurement of T cell clonality placed uninvolved adjacent lung highest, above the level in tumor. Out of the top 100 tumor clones, a median around 57 were seen in adjacent lung.

CDR1 and CDR2 from the germline V gene are SGHNT and YYREEE (reference sequence). V lost 4 bases and J 7 bases, leaving 15 bases between the germline ends. CDR3 size: 13 residues. Produced via immunoSEQ multiplex PCR; TCRdb's table is partial and in-frame only. The table lists about 15,000 clones, approximately 89% of them singletons. V is TRBV5-4 and J is TRBJ2-7, with D tentatively TRBD2 (5 bases). The receptor was derived from a female donor aged 60 or older with stage I squamous cell lung carcinoma. Sequencing used peripheral blood, obtained before any cancer treatment. The CDR3 sequence: CASSRAVVGEQYF. The CDR3 DNA reads as TGTGCCAGCAGCCGAGCGGTGGTGGGGGAGCAGTACTTC.